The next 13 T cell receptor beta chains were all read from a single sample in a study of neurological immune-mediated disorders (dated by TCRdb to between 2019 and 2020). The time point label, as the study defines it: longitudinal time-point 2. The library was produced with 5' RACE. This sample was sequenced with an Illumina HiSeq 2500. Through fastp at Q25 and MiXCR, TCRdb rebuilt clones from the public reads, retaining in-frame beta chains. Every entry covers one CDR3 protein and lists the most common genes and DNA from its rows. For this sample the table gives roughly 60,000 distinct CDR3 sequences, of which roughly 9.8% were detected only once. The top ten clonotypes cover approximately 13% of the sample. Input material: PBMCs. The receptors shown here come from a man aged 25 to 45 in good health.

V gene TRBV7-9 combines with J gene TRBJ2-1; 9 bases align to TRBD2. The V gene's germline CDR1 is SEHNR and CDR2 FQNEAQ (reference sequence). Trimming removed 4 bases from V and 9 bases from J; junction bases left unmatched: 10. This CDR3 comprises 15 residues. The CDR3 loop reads CASSSRLAAEGEQFF. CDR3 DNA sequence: TGTGCCAGCAGCTCTCGACTAGCGGCAGAGGGTGAGCAGTTCTTC.

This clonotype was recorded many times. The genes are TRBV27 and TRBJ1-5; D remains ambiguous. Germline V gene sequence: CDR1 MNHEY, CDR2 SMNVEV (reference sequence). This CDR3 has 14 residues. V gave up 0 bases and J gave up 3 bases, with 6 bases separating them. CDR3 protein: CASSLSGTNQPQHF. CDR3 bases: TGTGCCAGCAGTTTATCGGGAACCAATCAGCCCCAGCATTTT.

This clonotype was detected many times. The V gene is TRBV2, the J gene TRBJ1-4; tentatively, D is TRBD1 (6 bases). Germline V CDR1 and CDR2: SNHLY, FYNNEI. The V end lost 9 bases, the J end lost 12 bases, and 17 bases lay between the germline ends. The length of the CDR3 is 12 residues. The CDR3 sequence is CAREDRIGELFF. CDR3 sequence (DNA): TGTGCCAGAGAAGACAGGATTGGGGAACTGTTTTTT.

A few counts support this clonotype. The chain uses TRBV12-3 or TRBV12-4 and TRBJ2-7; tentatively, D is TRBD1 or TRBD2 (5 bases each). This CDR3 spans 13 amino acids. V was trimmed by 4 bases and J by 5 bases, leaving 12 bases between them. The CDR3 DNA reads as TGTGCCAGCAGTTCCGGGACCCGAGACGAGCAGTACTTC. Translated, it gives CASSSGTRDEQYF.

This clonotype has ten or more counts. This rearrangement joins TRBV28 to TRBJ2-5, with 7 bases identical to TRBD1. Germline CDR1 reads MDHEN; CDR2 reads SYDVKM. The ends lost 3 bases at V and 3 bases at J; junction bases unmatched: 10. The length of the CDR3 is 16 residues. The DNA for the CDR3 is TGTGCCAGCAGTTTCTCAGGGGGATTAGGTGAAGAGACCCAGTACTTC. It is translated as CASSFSGGLGEETQYF. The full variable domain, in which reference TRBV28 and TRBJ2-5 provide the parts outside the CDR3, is DVKVTQSSRYLVKRTGEKVFLECVQDMDHENMFWYRQDPGLGLRLIYFSYDVKMKEKGDIPEGYSVSREKKERFSLILESASTNQTSMYLCASSFSGGLGEETQYFGPGTRLLVL.

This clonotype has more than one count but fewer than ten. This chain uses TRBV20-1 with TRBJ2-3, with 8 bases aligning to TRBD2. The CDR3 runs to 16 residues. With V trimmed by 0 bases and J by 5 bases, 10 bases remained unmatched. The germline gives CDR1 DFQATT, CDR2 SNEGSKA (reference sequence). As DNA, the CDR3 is TGCAGTGCTAGAGATTGGAGCGGGAGTACTGGAGATACGCAGTATTTT. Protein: CSARDWSGSTGDTQYF.

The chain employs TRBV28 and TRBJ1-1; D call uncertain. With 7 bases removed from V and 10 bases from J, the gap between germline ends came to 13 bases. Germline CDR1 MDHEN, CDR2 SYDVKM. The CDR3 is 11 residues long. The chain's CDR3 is CASIVGNGAFF. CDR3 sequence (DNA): TGTGCCAGCATAGTGGGGAACGGAGCTTTCTTT.

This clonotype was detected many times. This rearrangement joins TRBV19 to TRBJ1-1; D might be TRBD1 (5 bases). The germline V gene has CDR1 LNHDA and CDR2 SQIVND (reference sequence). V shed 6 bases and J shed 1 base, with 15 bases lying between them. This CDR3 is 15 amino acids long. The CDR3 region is CASRTHGDSNTEAFF. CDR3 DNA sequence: TGTGCCAGTAGGACCCATGGGGACTCGAACACTGAAGCTTTCTTT.

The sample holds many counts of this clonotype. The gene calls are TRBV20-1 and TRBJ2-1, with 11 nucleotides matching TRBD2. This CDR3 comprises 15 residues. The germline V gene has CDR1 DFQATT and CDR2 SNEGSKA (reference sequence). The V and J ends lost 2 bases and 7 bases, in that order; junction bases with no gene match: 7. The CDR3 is CSARTGTSGINEQFF. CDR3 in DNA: TGCAGTGCTAGAACTGGGACTAGCGGTATAAATGAGCAGTTCTTC.

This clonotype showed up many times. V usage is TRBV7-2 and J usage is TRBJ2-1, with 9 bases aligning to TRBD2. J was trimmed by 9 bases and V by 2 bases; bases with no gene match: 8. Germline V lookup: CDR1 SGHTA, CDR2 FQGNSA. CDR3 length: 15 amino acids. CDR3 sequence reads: CASSLSSGIVTEQFF. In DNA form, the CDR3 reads TGTGCCAGCAGCTTATCTAGCGGGATTGTCACTGAGCAGTTCTTC.

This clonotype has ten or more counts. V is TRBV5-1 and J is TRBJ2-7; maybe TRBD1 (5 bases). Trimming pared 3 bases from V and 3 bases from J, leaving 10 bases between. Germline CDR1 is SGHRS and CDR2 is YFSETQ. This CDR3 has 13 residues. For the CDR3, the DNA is TGCGCCAGCAGCTCAGACAGCGTCTACGAGCAGTACTTC. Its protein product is CASSSDSVYEQYF.

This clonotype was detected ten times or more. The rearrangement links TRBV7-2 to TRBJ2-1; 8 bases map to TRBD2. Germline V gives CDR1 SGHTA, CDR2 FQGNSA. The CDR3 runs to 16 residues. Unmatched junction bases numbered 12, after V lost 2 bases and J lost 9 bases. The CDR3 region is CASSLNSAGAAGEQFF. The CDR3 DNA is TGTGCCAGCAGCTTAAACTCAGCGGGAGCAGCGGGTGAGCAGTTCTTC.

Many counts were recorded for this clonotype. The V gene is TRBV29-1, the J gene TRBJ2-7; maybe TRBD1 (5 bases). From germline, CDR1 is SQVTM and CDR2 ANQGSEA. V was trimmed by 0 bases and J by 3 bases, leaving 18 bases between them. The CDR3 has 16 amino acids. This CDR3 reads CSVEDRWGDTHYEQYF. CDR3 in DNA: TGCAGCGTTGAAGATAGGTGGGGCGACACTCACTACGAGCAGTACTTC.